Below, 12 T cell receptor beta chains from the same sample are listed, as sequenced in a study of Graves' ophthalmopathy and Graves' hyperthyroidism (dated by TCRdb to 2016 to 2019). The sample was run on an Illumina HiSeq 2000. For repertoire sequencing, the TCR beta CDR3 regions were amplified from RNA transcripts. The first round of RT-PCR was done with HTBI primers and the Qiagen OneStep RT-PCR kit, and was followed by a second round of multiplex PCR, then size selection and purification. TCRdb reprocessing: public reads trimmed at Q25 with fastp, clones called with MiXCR, in-frame beta chains kept. Each entry is one CDR3 protein sequence, shown with its most common DNA and genes. This sample lists roughly 600,000 distinct CDR3 sequences; 35% to 40% were detected once. Roughly 4% of the sample comes from the top ten. The sample taken for sequencing was peripheral blood or thyroid tissue (not recorded which). Every receptor here comes from an adult man with Graves' hyperthyroidism.

This clonotype was seen a few times. Compared with germline, one end of the junction differs, possibly owing to a read error. The chain employs TRBV6-6 and TRBJ2-7; D is unresolved. The length of the CDR3 is 12 residues. Germline lookup yields CDR1 MNHNY and CDR2 SVGAGI (reference sequence). The CDR3 DNA is TGTGCCAACAGTCAGATTACCTACGAGCAGTACTTC. Amino acid sequence: CANSQITYEQYF.

This clonotype was seen only a few times. This CDR3 is CASSPEPSDNYGYTF. CDR3 sequence (DNA): TGCGCCAGCAGCCCAGAACCATCGGATAACTATGGCTACACCTTC. This sequence joins TRBV5-1 and TRBJ1-2; D uncertain. The V end lost 4 bases, the J end lost 1 base, and 14 bases lay between the germline ends. From germline, CDR1 is SGHRS and CDR2 YFSETQ. The CDR3 runs 15 residues.

The chain links TRBV5-1 to TRBJ2-7; D gene unclear. TRBJ2-1 explains the end of the DNA better; the J call may be wrong. The length of the CDR3 is 12 residues. The germline V gene has CDR1 SGHRS and CDR2 YFSETQ. The CDR3 DNA reads as TGCGCCAGCAGCAGGGTTGGGGATGAGCAGTTCTTC. Translated, it gives CASSRVGDEQFF.

This clonotype showed up just a few times. This chain links TRBV6-1 with TRBJ2-5; tentative D call: TRBD1 (6 bases). The CDR3 has 16 amino acids. V lost 2 bases, J lost 4 bases, and 17 bases lay in between. Germline values: CDR1 MNHNS, CDR2 SASEGT. DNA of the CDR3: TGTGCCAGCAGTGAAAATATGGGGCAGGGGAGAGAGACCCAGTACTTC. This translates into CASSENMGQGRETQYF.

This clonotype was seen many times. V and J are TRBV13 and TRBJ2-5; D is possibly TRBD2 (6 bases). CDR1 is PRHDT, CDR2 FYEKMQ, per germline (reference sequence). V dropped 4 bases and J dropped 2 bases, with 11 bases sitting between them. CDR3 length: 14 residues. The CDR3 nucleotides are TGTGCCAGCAGCTCGCCCGGGACTCAAGAGACCCAGTACTTC. Encoded protein: CASSSPGTQETQYF.

The V and J genes are TRBV7-9 and TRBJ2-7; possible D gene TRBD1, 5 bases. The J call is doubtful: the DNA matches TRBJ2-1 better. The CDR3 spans 16 residues. Germline V CDR1 and CDR2: SEHNR, FQNEAQ (reference sequence). CDR3 residues: CASSLLRPGPYNEQFF. CDR3 coding DNA: TGTGCCAGCAGCTTGCTTAGGCCAGGGCCCTACAATGAGCAGTTCTTC.

This clonotype was detected ten times or more. J is TRBJ1-2 and V is TRBV14; D is uncertain. Per the germline V gene, CDR1 is SGHDN and CDR2 is FVKESK. This CDR3 has 17 amino acids. V was trimmed by 2 bases and J by 1 base, leaving 17 bases between them. Here the CDR3 reads CASSQRHSSPFNYGYTF. In DNA, the CDR3 is TGTGCCAGCAGCCAACGACATTCCTCCCCCTTTAACTATGGCTACACCTTC. The whole variable domain, filled in from reference TRBV14 and TRBJ1-2, reads EAGVTQFPSHSVIEKGQTVTLRCDPISGHDNLYWYRRVMGKEIKFLLHFVKESKQDESGMPNNRFLAERTGGTYSTLKVQPAELEDSGVYFCASSQRHSSPFNYGYTFGSGTRLTVV.

The DNA of the CDR3 is TGTGCCAGCAGCCAACGGGCCCTCCCGGACGCTGAAGCTTTCTTT. It is translated as CASSQRALPDAEAFF. J is TRBJ1-1 and V is TRBV3-1; D call uncertain. CDR1 and CDR2 (germline): LGHDT, YNNKEL (reference sequence). The CDR3 contains 15 residues. Deletions cut 2 bases from V and 6 bases from J, with 16 bases between.

Many counts were recorded for this clonotype. The chain uses TRBV7-6 and TRBJ1-4; D remains unclear. The CDR3 totals 13 residues. V was cut by 2 bases and J by 8 bases, with 9 bases left in between. The germline CDR1 and CDR2 sequences are SGHVS and FNYEAQ. CDR3 region: CASSLFWREKLFF. CDR3 sequence (DNA): TGTGCCAGCAGCTTATTTTGGAGGGAAAAACTGTTTTTT.

The chain combines TRBV7-2 with TRBJ2-1; D remains unclear. The CDR3 runs 16 residues. Germline values: CDR1 SGHTA, CDR2 FQGNSA. V lost 0 bases and J lost 6, with 15 bases in between. The CDR3 protein is CASSLAFSNRGNEQFF. As DNA, the CDR3 is TGTGCCAGCAGCTTAGCGTTTAGTAATCGAGGCAATGAGCAGTTCTTC. Supplemented by reference TRBV7-2 and TRBJ2-1, the full variable domain reads GAGVSQSPSNKVTEKGKDVELRCDPISGHTALYWYRQSLGQGLEFLIYFQGNSAPDKSGLPSDRFSAERTGGSVSTLTIQRTQQEDSAVYLCASSLAFSNRGNEQFFGPGTRLTVL.

At least ten counts were recorded for this clonotype. The V call is TRBV10-2, the J call TRBJ1-6, with D uncertain. The V end was cut by 2 bases, the J end by 6 bases, with 5 bases between. CDR3 size: 13 residues. Germline V gene data show CDR1 as WSHSY and CDR2 as SAAADI. The CDR3 DNA sequence: TGCGCCAGCAGTGAGAATTCTAATTCACCCCTCCACTTT. It yields the protein CASSENSNSPLHF.

This clonotype was detected many times. The V gene is TRBV7-2, the J gene TRBJ2-7; possibly TRBD2 for D (5 bases). The germline CDR1 and CDR2 sequences are SGHTA and FQGNSA. V was cut by 8 bases and J by 6 bases, with 11 bases left in between. This CDR3 is 11 amino acids long. The CDR3 sequence: CASGRGSEQYF. DNA of the CDR3: TGTGCCAGCGGGAGAGGGTCCGAGCAGTACTTC.